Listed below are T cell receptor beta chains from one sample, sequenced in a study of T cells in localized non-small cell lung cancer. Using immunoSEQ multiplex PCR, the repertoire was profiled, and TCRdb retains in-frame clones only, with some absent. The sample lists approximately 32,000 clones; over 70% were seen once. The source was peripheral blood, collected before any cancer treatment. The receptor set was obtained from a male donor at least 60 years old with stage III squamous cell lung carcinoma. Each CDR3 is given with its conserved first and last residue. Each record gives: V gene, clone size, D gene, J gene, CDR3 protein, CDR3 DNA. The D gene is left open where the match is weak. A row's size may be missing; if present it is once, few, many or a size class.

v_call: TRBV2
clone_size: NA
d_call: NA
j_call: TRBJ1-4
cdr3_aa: CASFGREKLFF
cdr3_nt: TGTGCCAGCTTCGGGAGGGAAAAACTGTTTTTT

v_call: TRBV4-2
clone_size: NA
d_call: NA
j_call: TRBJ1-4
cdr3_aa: CASSLGFEGLATNEKLFF
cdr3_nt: TGTGCCAGCAGCCTAGGGTTCGAGGGCCTAGCAACTAATGAAAAACTGTTTTTT

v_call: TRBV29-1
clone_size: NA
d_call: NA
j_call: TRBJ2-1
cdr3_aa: CSVVFSDNEQFF
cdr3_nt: TGCAGCGTTGTCTTTTCCGACAATGAGCAGTTCTTC

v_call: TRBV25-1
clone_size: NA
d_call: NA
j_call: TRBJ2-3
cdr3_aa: CASSEYELAWADTQYF
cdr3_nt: TGTGCCAGCAGTGAATATGAACTAGCATGGGCAGATACGCAGTATTTT

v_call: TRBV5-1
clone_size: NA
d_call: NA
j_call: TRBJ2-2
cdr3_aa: CASTPWGNTGELFF
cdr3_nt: TGCGCCTCCACGCCCTGGGGGAACACCGGGGAGCTGTTTTTT

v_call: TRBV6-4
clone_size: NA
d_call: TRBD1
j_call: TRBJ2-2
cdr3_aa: CASSENTGETGELFF
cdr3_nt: TGTGCCAGCAGTGAGAACACAGGGGAGACCGGGGAGCTGTTTTTT

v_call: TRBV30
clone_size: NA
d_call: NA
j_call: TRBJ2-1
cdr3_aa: CAWSKLAPYNEQFF
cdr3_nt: TGTGCCTGGAGTAAGCTAGCGCCTTACAATGAGCAGTTCTTC

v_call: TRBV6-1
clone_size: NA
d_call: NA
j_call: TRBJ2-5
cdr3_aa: CASSEGTQFAETQYF
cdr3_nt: TGTGCCAGCAGTGAAGGGACACAGTTCGCGGAGACCCAGTACTTC

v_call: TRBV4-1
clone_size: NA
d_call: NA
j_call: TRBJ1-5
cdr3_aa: CASSQDLAGDYQPQHF
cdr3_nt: TGCGCCAGCAGCCAAGATCTGGCAGGCGATTATCAGCCCCAGCATTTT

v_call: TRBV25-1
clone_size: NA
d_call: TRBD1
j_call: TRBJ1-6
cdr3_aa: CASSGRDSGNSPLHF
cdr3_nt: TGTGCCAGCAGTGGCCGGGACAGTGGGAATTCACCCCTCCACTTT

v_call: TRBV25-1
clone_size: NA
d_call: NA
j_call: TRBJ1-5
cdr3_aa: CASSEARDDQPQHF
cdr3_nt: TGTGCCAGCAGTGAGGCTAGGGACGACCAGCCCCAGCATTTT

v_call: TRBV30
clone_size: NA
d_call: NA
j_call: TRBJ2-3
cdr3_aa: CAGSLGITDTQYF
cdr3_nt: TGTGCCGGCTCTCTGGGGATTACAGATACGCAGTATTTT

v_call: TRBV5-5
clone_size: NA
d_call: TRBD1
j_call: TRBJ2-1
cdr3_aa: CASSRRDSYDNEQFF
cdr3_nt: TGTGCCAGCAGCCGACGGGACAGCTATGACAATGAGCAGTTCTTC

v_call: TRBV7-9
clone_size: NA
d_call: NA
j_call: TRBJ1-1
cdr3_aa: CASSRPGPNTEAFF
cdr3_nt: TGTGCCAGCAGCCGCCCGGGACCGAACACTGAAGCTTTCTTT

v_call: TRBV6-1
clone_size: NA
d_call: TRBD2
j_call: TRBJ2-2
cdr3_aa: CASSATGGLNTGELFF
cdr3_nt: TGTGCCAGCAGTGCCACGGGGGGGCTGAACACCGGGGAGCTGTTTTTT

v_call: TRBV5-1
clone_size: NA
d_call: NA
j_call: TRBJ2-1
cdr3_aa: CASSGGLSSSYNEQFF
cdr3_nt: TGCGCCAGCAGCGGGGGACTTTCGAGCTCCTACAATGAGCAGTTCTTC

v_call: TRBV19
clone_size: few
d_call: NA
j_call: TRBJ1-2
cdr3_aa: CASSSPSRGKDGYTF
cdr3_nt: TGTGCCAGTAGTAGCCCCTCGAGGGGGAAGGATGGCTACACCTTC

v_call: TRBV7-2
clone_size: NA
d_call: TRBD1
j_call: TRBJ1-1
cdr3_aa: CASSNRTGGLLSTEAFF
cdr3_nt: TGTGCCAGCAGCAACAGGACAGGGGGCCTACTGAGTACTGAAGCTTTCTTT

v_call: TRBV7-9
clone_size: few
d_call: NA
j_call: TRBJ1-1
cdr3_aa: CASSRMVGNTEAFF
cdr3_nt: TGTGCCAGCAGCCGAATGGTAGGGAACACTGAAGCTTTCTTT

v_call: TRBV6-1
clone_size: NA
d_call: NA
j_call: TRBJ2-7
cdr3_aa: CASSELGAGFSYEQYF
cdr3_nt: TGTGCCAGCAGTGAACTCGGGGCAGGATTCTCCTACGAGCAGTACTTC

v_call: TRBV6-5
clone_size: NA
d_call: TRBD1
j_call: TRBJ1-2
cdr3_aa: CASSYSQGADGYTF
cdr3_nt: TGTGCCAGCAGTTACTCGCAGGGGGCGGATGGCTACACCTTC

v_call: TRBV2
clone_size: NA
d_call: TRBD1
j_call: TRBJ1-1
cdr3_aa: CASSGQGPNTEAFF
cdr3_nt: TGTGCCAGCAGCGGACAGGGCCCGAACACTGAAGCTTTCTTT

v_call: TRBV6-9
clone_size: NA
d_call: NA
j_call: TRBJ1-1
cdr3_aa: CASSYLGTTEAFF
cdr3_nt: TGTGCCAGCAGTTACCTAGGGACCACTGAAGCTTTCTTT

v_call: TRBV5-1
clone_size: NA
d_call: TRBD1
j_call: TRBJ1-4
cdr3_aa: CASSLDAGGANEKLFF
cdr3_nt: TGCGCCAGCAGCTTGGATGCAGGGGGCGCTAATGAAAAACTGTTTTTT

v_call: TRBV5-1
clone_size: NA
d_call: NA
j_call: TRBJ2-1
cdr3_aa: CASSPDVDEQFF
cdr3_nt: TGCGCCAGCAGCCCGGACGTTGATGAGCAGTTCTTC

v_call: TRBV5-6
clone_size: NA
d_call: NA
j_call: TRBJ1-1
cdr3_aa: CASSLDTEAFF
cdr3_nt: TGTGCCAGCAGCTTAGACACTGAAGCTTTCTTT

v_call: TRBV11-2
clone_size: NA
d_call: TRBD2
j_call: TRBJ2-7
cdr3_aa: CASSRLAGRGEQYF
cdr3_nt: TGTGCCAGTTCCAGACTAGCGGGAAGGGGGGAGCAGTACTTC

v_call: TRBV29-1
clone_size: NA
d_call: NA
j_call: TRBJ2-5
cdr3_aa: CSVQVETQYF
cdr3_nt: TGCAGCGTTCAGGTGGAGACCCAGTACTTC

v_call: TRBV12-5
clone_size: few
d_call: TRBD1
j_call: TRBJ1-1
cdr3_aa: CASGQQGGEAFF
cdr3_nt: TGTGCTAGTGGCCAACAGGGGGGGGAAGCTTTCTTT

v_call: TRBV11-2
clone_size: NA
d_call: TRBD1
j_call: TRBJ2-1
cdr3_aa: CASSLGQGAGNEQFF
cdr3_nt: TGTGCCAGCAGCTTAGGACAGGGGGCAGGCAATGAGCAGTTCTTC

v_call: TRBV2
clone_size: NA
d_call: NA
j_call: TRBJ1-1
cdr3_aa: CASNLQGLKNTEAFF
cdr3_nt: TGTGCCAGCAACCTACAGGGCTTAAAGAACACTGAAGCTTTCTTT

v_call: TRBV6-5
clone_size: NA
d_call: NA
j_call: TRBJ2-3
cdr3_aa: CASSSETSTDTQYF
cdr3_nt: TGTGCCAGCAGTTCCGAGACTAGCACAGATACGCAGTATTTT

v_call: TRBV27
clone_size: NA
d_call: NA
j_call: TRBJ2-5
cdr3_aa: CASSLARRETQYF
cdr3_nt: TGTGCCAGCAGTTTGGCCCGCAGGGAGACCCAGTACTTC

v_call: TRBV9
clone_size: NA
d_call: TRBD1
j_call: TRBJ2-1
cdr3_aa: CASSARQGMDNEQFF
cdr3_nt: TGTGCCAGCAGCGCTAGACAGGGGATGGACAATGAGCAGTTCTTC

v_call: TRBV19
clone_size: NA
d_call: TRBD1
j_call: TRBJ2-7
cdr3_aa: CASSPTGQALSYEQYF
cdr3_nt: TGTGCCAGTAGTCCCACTGGACAGGCTCTCTCCTACGAGCAGTACTTC

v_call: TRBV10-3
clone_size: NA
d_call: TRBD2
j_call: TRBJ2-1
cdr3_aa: CAIRTSGGAFYEQFF
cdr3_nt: TGTGCCATCAGGACTAGCGGGGGGGCCTTCTATGAGCAGTTCTTC

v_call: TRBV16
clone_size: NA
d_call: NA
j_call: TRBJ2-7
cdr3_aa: CASSQLTGPAEQYF
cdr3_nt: TGTGCCAGCAGCCAATTAACAGGGCCCGCCGAGCAGTACTTC

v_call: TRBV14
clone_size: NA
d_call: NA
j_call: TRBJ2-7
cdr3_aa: CASSGVAYEQYF
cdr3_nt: TGTGCCAGCAGCGGTGTAGCCTACGAGCAGTACTTC

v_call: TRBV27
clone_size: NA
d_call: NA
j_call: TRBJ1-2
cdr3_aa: CASSSLPSAAYGYTF
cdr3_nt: TGTGCCAGCAGTTCCCTACCTAGTGCGGCCTATGGCTACACCTTC

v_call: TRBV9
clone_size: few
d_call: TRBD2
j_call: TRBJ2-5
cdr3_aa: CASTSGGSQETQYF
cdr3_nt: TGTGCCAGCACTAGCGGGGGGTCACAAGAGACCCAGTACTTC

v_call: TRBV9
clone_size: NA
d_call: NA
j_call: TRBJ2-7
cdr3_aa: CASSARPDGGSYEQYF
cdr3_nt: TGTGCCAGCAGCGCCCGCCCGGACGGGGGCTCCTACGAGCAGTACTTC

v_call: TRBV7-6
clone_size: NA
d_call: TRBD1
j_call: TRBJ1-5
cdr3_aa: CASSSGTGRNQPQHF
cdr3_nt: TGTGCCAGCAGCTCCGGGACAGGGCGAAATCAGCCCCAGCATTTT

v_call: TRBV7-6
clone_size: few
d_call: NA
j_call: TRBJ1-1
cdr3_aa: CASSLDRVTEAFF
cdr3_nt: TGTGCCAGCAGCTTAGACAGGGTAACTGAAGCTTTCTTT

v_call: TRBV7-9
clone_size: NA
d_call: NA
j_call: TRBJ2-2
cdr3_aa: CASSLAGRTGELFF
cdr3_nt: TGTGCCAGCAGCTTAGCTGGACGAACAGGGGAGCTGTTTTTT

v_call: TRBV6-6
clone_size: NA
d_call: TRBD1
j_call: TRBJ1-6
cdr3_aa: CASSLDRESPLHF
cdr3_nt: TGTGCCAGCAGCCTGGACAGGGAATCACCCCTCCACTTT

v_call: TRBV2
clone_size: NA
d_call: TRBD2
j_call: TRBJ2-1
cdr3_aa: CASSGGLAVGVNEQFF
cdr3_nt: TGTGCCAGCAGTGGGGGACTAGCGGTAGGGGTTAATGAGCAGTTCTTC